A single T cell receptor beta chain is shown here with its context. Libraries were prepared by immunoSEQ multiplex PCR; TCRdb keeps only in-frame clonotypes and omits some of them. The sample lists about 2 million clones; about 95% were seen once. The data originate from a study of shared clonotypes between healthy human individuals. This receptor was taken from a man aged 18 to 29 in good health. Sample: naive CD4+ T cells sorted from blood. Described subset: CD45RA+ positively selected.

The CDR3 DNA reads as TGTGCCAGCAGTTACGATGGGGTTCAGCCCCAGCATTTT. It yields the protein CASSYDGVQPQHF. The chain recombines TRBV6-5 with TRBJ1-5; no definite D call. The CDR3 totals 13 residues. Germline CDR1 and CDR2: MNHEY and SVGAGI. V was shortened by 2 bases and J by 6 bases, with 8 bases between the two germline ends.